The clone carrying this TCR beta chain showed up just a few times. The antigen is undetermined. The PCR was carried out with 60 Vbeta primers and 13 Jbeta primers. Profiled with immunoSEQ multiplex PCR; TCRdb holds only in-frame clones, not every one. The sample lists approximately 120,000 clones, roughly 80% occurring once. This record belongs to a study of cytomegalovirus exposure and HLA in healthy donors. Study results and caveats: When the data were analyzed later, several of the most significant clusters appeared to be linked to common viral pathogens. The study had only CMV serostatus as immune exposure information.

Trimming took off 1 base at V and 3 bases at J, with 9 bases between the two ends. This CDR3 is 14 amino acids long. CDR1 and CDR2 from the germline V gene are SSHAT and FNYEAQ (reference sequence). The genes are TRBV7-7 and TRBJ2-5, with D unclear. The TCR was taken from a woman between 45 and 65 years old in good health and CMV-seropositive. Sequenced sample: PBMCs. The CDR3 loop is CASSLDLVEETQYF. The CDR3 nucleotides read TGTGCCAGCAGCTTAGACCTAGTGGAAGAGACCCAGTACTTC.